These 7 T cell receptor beta chains were sequenced from one sample in a study of regulatory dendritic cells for organ transplantation. Profiling relied on immunoSEQ multiplex PCR, and the TCRdb table lists in-frame clones only, not all of them. Of about 30,000 clones listed, about four fifths are singletons. Sequencing was performed on naive CD4+ T cells from blood. Subset given: CD45RA+ naive T cells. Every receptor here comes from a human donor in good health.

The chain has TRBV9 and TRBJ2-3, with 13 bases aligning to TRBD2. CDR1 and CDR2 from the germline V gene are SGDLS and YYNGEE. This CDR3 spans 16 amino acids. V lost 4 bases to trimming and J lost 5 bases; unmatched junction nucleotides: 7. The CDR3 coding sequence is TGTGCCAGCAGCATACTAGCGGGGGGGCTCGGAGATACGCAGTATTTT. Encoded protein: CASSILAGGLGDTQYF.

The chain couples TRBV6-6 to TRBJ1-4, with D possibly matching TRBD1 (6 bases). Trimming removed 8 bases from V and 3 bases from J, with 13 bases in between. Germline V gene sequence: CDR1 MNHNY, CDR2 SVGAGI (reference sequence). The CDR3 covers 14 residues. CDR3 amino acids: CASGSRGANEKLFF. The CDR3 bases are TGTGCCAGCGGTTCCAGGGGCGCTAATGAAAAACTGTTTTTT.

The chain has TRBV19 and TRBJ1-2; tentative D call: TRBD1 (6 bases). The CDR3 runs to 14 residues. Trimming took off 2 bases at V and 4 bases at J, with 11 bases between the two ends. Germline-derived CDR1 and CDR2 are LNHDA and SQIVND (reference sequence). In DNA form, the CDR3 reads TGTGCCAGTAGTATACACAGGGATTCCTATGGCTACACCTTC. It is translated as CASSIHRDSYGYTF.

The chain joins TRBV28 to TRBJ1-1, with D unclear. The CDR3 runs 13 residues. Germline CDR1 reads MDHEN; CDR2 reads SYDVKM. Written as DNA, the CDR3 is TGTGGGGCCAGCGGGCCCCGGGAGACTGAAGCTTTCTTT. Protein sequence: CGASGPRETEAFF.

The CDR3 reads CASSPRGSTDTQYF. The CDR3 DNA reads as TGTGCCAGCAGCCCTAGGGGTAGCACAGATACGCAGTATTTT. J is TRBJ2-3 and V is TRBV11-3, with a weak D call TRBD1 (5 bases). Germline V gene sequence: CDR1 SGHNT, CDR2 YENEEA. Trimming shortened V by 5 bases and J by 0 bases, and 9 bases separated the two germline ends. There are 14 residues in the CDR3.

This clone has only one observation. This rearrangement joins TRBV7-2 to TRBJ1-6; D is perhaps TRBD1 (5 bases). V lost 1 base, J lost 10 bases, and 8 bases lay in between. There are 13 residues in the CDR3. Germline lookup yields CDR1 SGHTA and CDR2 FQGNSA. The CDR3 DNA reads TGTGCCAGCAGCTTAGGTCAGGGCTCACCCCTCCACTTT. Residues: CASSLGQGSPLHF.

The V and J genes are TRBV19 and TRBJ2-1; TRBD1 matches 10 bases. Germline assignment: CDR1 LNHDA and CDR2 SQIVND (reference sequence). V shed 5 bases and J 8 bases; nucleotides not matched to a gene: 9. The CDR3 totals 15 residues. CDR3 loop: CASSPRDRGLDEQFF. DNA for the CDR3: TGTGCCAGTAGTCCCCGGGACAGGGGTCTCGATGAGCAGTTCTTC. Filled out from reference TRBV19 and TRBJ2-1, the complete variable domain reads DGGITQSPKYLFRKEGQNVTLSCEQNLNHDAMYWYRQDPGQGLRLIYYSQIVNDFQKGDIAEGYSVSREKKESFPLTVTSAQKNPTAFYLCASSPRDRGLDEQFFGPGTRLTVL.